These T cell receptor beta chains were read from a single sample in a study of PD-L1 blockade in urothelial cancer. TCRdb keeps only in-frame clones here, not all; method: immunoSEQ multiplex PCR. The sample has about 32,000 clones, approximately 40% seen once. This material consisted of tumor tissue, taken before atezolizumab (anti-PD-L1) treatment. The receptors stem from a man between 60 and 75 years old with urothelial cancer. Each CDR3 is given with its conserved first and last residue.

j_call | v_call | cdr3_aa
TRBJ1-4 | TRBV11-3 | CASSIDGATNEKLFF
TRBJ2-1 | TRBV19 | CASSKTSGAYNEQFF
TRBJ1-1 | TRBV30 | CAWRRTGLDTEAFF
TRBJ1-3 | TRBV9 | CASSRAGTGNTIYF
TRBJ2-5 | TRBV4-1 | CASSQAGQQETQYF
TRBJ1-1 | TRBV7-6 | CASSLPGQGFNTEAFF
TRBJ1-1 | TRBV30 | CAWTKGPTEAFF
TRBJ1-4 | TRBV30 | CAWSFYRFEATNEKLFF
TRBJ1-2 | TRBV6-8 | CAITVVETGGYTF
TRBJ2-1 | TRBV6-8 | CASSPQGSASRYNEQFF
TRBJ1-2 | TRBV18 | CASSPGEQRPYGYTF
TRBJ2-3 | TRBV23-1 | CASSRREAGGTDTQYF
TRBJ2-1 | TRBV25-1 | CASRTGSTYNEQFF
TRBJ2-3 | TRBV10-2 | CATSPQAGGLSDTQYF
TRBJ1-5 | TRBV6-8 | CAISQEGDQPQHF
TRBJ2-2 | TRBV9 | CASSEQGSAGELFF
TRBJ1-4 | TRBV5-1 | CASSLAGPLDEKLFF
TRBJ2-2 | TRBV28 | CASSHRGVNTGELFF
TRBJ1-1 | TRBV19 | CASSSRTRNTEAFF
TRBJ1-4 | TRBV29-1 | CSVGQSLNEKLFF
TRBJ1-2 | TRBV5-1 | CASSLGPGENYGYTF
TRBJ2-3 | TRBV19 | CASSMERGSTDTQYF
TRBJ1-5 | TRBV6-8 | CASMANNQPQHF
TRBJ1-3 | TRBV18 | CASEGTVSGNTIYF
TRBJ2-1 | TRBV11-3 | CASSFTSGRAKMNEQFF
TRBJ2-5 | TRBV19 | CASSGPRETQYF
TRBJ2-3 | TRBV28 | CASTLPGGSNTDTQYF
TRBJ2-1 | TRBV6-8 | CASGGRAGSSYNEQFF
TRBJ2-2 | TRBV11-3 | CASSRTSGATGELFF
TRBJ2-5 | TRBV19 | CASSIGSGAAGETQYF
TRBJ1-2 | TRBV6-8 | CASRTRQGRESYGYTF
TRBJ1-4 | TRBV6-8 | CASSEIRGLGEKLFF
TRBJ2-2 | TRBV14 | CASSLLGTPTGELFF